The 4 T cell receptor beta chains below come from one sample, sequenced in a study of blood T cell repertoires in COVID-19. Produced via immunoSEQ multiplex PCR; TCRdb's table is partial and in-frame only. The sample comprises 150,000 to 200,000 clones, 70% to 90% of which are singletons, and roughly 4% rests with the top ten. Sample: peripheral blood. The receptors were sampled from a woman aged 65 to 85 with acute or convalescent COVID-19.

The chain joins TRBV19 to TRBJ2-2; D not certain. CDR1 is LNHDA, CDR2 SQIVND, per germline (reference sequence). The V gene lost 10 bases and the J gene lost 4 bases, with 7 bases spanning the gap. The CDR3 contains 11 residues. The CDR3 loop reads CATTSTGELFF. CDR3 in DNA: TGTGCCACCACGAGCACCGGGGAGCTGTTTTTT.

The CDR3 DNA follows: TGTGCCAGCAGCCCCCGGACAGGAGCGACACTAGCGAACACTGAAGCTTTCTTT. Translated, it gives CASSPRTGATLANTEAFF. The J gene is TRBJ1-1, the V gene TRBV7-8, with 7 bases that match TRBD1. Losses at the gene ends were 5 bases for V and 1 base for J; bases not matched to a gene: 16. Germline V lookup: CDR1 SGHVS, CDR2 FQNEAQ. This CDR3 region has 18 residues.

In this sample, this clone turned up once. This chain joins TRBV4-2 and TRBJ2-1; 15 bases match TRBD2. The CDR3 is made up of 19 amino acids. Germline CDR1 reads LGHNA; CDR2 reads YNFKEQ. J lost 0 bases, V lost 4 bases, and 7 bases had no gene match. CDR3 residues: CASSLGTSGGRSSYNEQFF. DNA for the CDR3: TGTGCCAGCAGCCTAGGGACTAGCGGGGGGCGGAGCTCCTACAATGAGCAGTTCTTC.

As to this clone: Distinct nucleotide sequences in the sample also encode this CDR3. The chain recombines TRBV10-3 with TRBJ2-2; 7 bases agree with TRBD1. Losses at the gene ends were 4 bases for V and 11 bases for J; bases not matched to a gene: 7. The CDR3 consists of 13 residues. Per germline, CDR1 ENHRY and CDR2 SYGVKD. The DNA of the CDR3 is TGTGCCATCAGTGGACAGGGAATCGGAGAGCTGTTTTTT. Translating gives CAISGQGIGELFF.